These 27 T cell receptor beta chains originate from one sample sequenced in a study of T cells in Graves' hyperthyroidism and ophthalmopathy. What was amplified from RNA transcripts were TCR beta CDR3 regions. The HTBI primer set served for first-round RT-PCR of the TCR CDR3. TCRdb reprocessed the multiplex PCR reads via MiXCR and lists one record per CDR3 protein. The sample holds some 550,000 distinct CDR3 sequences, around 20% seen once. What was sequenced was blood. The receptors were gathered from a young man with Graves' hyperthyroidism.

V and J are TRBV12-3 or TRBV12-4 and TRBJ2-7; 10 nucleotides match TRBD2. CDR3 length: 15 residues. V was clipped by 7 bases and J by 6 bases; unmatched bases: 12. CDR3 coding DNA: TGTGCCAGCACCCAGCGGGGGGGCCCCATAAGCGAGCAGTACTTC. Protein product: CASTQRGGPISEQYF.

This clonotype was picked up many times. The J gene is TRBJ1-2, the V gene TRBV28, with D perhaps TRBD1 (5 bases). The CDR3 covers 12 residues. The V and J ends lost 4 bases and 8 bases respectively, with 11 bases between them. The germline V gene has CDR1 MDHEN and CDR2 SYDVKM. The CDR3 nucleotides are TGTGCCAGCAGTTCTGGGGCGGAAGGCTACACCTTC. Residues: CASSSGAEGYTF.

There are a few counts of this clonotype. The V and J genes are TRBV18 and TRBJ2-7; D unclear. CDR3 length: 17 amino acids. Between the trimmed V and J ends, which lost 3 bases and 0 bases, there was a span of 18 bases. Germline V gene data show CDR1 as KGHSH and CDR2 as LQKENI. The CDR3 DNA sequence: TGTGCCAGCTCACCTCTACCAGACCCACTTAGCTCCTACGAGCAGTACTTC. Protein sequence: CASSPLPDPLSSYEQYF.

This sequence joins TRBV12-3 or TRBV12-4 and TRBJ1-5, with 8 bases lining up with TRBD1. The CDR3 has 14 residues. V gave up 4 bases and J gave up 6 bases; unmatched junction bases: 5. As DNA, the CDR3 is TGTGCCAGCAGTTCCGGCAGGGGGCTTCAGCCCCAGCATTTT. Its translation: CASSSGRGLQPQHF.

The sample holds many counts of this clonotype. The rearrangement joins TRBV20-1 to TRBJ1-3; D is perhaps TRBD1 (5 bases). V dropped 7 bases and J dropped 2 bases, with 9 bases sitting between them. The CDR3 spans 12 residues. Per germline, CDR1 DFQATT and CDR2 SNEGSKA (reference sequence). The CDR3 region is CSGGVPGNTIYF. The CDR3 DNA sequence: TGCAGTGGAGGGGTCCCTGGAAACACCATATATTTT.

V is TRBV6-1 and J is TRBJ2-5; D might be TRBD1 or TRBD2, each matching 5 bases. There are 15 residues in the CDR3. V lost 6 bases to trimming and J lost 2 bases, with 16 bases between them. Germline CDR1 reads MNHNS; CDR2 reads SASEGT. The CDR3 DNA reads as TGTGCCAGCAGCAGGGACGGAACCCGTCAAGAGACCCAGTACTTC. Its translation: CASSRDGTRQETQYF.

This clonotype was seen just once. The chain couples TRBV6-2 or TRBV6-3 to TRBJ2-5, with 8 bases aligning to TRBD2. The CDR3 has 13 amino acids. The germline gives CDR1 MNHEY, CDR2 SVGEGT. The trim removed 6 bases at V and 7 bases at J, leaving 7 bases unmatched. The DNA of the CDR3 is TGTGCCAGCAGATCCGGGACTAGTGGGACCCAGTACTTC. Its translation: CASRSGTSGTQYF.

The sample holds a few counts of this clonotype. CDR3 protein: CASSETTGRYEQYF. DNA of the CDR3: TGTGCCAGCAGTGAAACGACGGGGAGATACGAGCAGTACTTC. J is TRBJ2-7 and V is TRBV6-1, with D perhaps matching TRBD2 (5 bases). CDR1 MNHNS and CDR2 SASEGT come from the germline V gene. V was pared by 2 bases and J by 4 bases, with 12 bases between. This CDR3 comprises 14 residues.

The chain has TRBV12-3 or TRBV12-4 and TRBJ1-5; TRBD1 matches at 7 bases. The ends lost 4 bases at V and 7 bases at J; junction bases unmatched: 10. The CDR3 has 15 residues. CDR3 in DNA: TGTGCCAGCAGTTCCGTTGCAGGGGGAGGACAGCCCCAGCATTTT. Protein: CASSSVAGGGQPQHF.

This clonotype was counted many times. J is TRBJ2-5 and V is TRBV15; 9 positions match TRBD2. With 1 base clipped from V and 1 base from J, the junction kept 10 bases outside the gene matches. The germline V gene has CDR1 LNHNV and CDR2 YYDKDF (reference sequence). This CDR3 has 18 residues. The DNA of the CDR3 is TGTGCCACCAGCAGAGTGTCCCTTGAGCGGGGGGCCCAAGAGACCCAGTACTTC. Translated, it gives CATSRVSLERGAQETQYF.

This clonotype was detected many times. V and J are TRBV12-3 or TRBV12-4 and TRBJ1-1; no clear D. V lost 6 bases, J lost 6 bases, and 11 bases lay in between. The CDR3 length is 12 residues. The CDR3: CASRPDMAEAFF. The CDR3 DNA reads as TGTGCCAGCAGGCCAGACATGGCTGAAGCTTTCTTT.

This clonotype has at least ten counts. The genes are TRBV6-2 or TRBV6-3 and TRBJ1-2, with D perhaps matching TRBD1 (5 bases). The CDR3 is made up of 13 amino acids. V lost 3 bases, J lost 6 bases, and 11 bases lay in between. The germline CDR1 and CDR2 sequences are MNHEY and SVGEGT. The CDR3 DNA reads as TGTGCCAGCAGTTATAAAGGGACCCATGGCTACACCTTC. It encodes CASSYKGTHGYTF.

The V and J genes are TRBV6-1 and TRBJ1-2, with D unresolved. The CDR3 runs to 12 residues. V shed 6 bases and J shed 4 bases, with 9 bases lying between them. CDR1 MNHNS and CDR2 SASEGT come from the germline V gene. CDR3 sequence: CASRTELYGYTF. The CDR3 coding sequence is TGTGCCAGCAGGACGGAACTCTATGGCTACACCTTC.

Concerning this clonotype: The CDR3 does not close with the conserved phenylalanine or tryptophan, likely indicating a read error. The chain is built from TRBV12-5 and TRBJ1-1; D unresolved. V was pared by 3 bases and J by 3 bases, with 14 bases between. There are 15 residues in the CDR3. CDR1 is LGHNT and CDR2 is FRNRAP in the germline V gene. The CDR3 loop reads CASGFSGRVHTEAFY. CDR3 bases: TGTGCTAGTGGTTTCTCCGGGCGGGTACACACTGAAGCTTTCTAT.

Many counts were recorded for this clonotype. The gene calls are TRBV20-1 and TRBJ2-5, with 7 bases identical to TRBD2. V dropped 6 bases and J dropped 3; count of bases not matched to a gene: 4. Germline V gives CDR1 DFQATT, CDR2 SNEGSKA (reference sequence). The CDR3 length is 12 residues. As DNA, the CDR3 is TGCAGTGCAGAAACTAGCGAAGAGACCCAGTACTTC. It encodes CSAETSEETQYF.

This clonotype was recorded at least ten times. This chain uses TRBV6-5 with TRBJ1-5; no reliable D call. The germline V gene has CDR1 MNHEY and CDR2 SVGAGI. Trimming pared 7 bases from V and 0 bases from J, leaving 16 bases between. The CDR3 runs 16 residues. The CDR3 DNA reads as TGTGCCAGCACGCGCCGGACCATCAATAGCAATCAGCCCCAGCATTTT. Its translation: CASTRRTINSNQPQHF.

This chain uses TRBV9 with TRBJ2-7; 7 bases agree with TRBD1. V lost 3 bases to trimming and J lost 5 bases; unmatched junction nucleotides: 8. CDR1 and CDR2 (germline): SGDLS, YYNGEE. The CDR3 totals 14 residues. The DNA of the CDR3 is TGTGCCAGCAGCGACTCTACAGGGGTCAACGAGCAGTACTTC. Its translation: CASSDSTGVNEQYF.

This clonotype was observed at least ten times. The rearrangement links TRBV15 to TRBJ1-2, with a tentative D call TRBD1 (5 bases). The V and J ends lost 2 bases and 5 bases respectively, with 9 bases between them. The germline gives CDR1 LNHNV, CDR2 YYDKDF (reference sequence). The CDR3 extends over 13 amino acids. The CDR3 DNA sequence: TGTGCCACCAGCAGAACCAGGGAGTATGGCTACACCTTC. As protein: CATSRTREYGYTF.

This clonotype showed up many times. This CDR3 reads CATGGNTGELFF. The CDR3 nucleotides read TGTGCCACCGGGGGGAACACCGGGGAGCTGTTTTTT. The J gene is TRBJ2-2, the V gene TRBV24-1; TRBD1 or TRBD2 may be the D gene (5 bases each). V lost 9 bases and J lost 1, with 5 bases in between. CDR1 KGHDR and CDR2 SFDVKD come from the germline V gene. The CDR3 has 12 residues.

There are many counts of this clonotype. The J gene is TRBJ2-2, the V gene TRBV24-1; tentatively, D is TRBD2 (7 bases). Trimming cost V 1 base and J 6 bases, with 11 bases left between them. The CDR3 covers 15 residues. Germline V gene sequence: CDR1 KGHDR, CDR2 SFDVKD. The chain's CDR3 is CATSDFGGPPGELFF. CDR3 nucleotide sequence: TGTGCCACCAGTGATTTCGGGGGGCCTCCCGGGGAGCTGTTTTTT.

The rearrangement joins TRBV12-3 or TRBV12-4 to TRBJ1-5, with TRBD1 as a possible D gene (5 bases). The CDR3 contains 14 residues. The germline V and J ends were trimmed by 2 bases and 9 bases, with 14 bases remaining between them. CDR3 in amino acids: CASSLTGAQGPQHF. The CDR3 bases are TGTGCCAGCAGTTTAACAGGTGCTCAGGGGCCCCAGCATTTT.

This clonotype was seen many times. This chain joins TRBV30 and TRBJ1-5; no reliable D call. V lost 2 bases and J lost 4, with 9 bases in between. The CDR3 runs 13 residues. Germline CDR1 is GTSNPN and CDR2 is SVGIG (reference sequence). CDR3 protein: CAWSFGGNQPQHF. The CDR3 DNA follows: TGTGCCTGGAGTTTTGGCGGGAATCAGCCCCAGCATTTT.

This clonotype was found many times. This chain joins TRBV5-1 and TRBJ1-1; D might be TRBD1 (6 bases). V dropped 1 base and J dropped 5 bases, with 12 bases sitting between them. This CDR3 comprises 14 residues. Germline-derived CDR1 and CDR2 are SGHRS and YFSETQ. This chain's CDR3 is CASSLIQGETEAFF. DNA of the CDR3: TGCGCCAGCAGCTTGATACAGGGAGAAACTGAAGCTTTCTTT.

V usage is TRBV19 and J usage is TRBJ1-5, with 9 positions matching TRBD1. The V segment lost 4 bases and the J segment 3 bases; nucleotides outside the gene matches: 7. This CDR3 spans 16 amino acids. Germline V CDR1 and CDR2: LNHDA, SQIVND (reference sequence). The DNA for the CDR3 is TGTGCCAGTAGTACCGGGACAGGGAAATTCAATCAGCCCCAGCATTTT. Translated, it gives CASSTGTGKFNQPQHF.

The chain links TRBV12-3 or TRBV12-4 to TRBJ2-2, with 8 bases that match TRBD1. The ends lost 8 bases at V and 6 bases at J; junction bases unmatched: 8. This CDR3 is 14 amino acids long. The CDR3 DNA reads TGTGCCAGCCAGACAGGGGAGGTGGCCGGGGAGCTGTTTTTT. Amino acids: CASQTGEVAGELFF.

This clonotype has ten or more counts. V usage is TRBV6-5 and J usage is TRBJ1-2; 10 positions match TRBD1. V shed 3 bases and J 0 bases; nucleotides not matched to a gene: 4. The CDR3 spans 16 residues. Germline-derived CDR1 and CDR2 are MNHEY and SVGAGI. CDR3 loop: CASSYYGTGANYGYTF. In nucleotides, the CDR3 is TGTGCCAGCAGTTATTACGGGACAGGGGCTAACTATGGCTACACCTTC.

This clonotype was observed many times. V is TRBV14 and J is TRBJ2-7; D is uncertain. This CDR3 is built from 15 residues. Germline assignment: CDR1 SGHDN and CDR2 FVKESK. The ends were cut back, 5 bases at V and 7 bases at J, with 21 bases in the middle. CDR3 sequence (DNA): TGTGCCAGCAGCAGAGGAGCGCAACCTCCTCGGGAGCAGTACTTC. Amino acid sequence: CASSRGAQPPREQYF.